This T cell receptor beta chain is drawn from a study of neurological immune-mediated disorders. CDR3 length: 15 residues. Germline CDR1 is KGHSH and CDR2 is LQKENI. The authors made cDNA by 5'RACE with 10-nucleotide random UMIs. Each CDR3 protein is one row after TCRdb ran MiXCR on the 5' RACE reads. The data hold tens of thousands of distinct CDR3 sequences, with around 6.8% observed a single time. The material sequenced was PBMCs. The receptor's source is a woman in her 40s in good health. This chain connects TRBV18 to TRBJ2-1; D unresolved. DNA of the CDR3: TGTGTCAACTCACCACCGTCGGGCCGGATTATTGAGCAGTTCTTC. As protein: CVNSPPSGRIIEQFF.